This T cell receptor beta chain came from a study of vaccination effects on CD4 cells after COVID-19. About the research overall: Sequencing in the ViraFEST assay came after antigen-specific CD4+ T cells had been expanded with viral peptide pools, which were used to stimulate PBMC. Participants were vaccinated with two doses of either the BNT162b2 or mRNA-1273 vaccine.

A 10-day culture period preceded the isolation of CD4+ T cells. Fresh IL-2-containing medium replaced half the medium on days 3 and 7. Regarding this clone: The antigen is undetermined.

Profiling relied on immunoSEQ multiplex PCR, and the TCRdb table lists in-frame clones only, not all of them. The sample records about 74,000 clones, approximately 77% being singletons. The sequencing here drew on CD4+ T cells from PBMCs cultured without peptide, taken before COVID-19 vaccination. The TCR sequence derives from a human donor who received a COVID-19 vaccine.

CDR3 nucleotides: TGCGCCAGCAGCCAAGAGGACAGGCCGGATGAGCAGTTCTTC. This gives the protein CASSQEDRPDEQFF. The J gene is TRBJ2-1, the V gene TRBV4-3; 7 bases agree with TRBD1. J lost 8 bases, V lost 0 bases, and 4 bases had no gene match. Per the germline V gene, CDR1 is LGHNA and CDR2 is YSLEER. The CDR3 consists of 14 residues.